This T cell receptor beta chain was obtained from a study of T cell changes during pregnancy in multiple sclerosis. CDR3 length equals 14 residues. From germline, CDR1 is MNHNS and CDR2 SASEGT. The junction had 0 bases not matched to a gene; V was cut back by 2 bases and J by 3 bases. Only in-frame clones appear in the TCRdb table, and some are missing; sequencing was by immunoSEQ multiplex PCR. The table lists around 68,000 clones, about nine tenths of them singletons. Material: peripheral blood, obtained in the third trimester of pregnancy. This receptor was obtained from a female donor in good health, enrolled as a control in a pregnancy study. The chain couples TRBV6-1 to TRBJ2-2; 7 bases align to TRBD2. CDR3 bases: TGTGCCAGCAGTGAACTAGCGGACACCGGGGAGCTGTTTTTT. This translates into CASSELADTGELFF.